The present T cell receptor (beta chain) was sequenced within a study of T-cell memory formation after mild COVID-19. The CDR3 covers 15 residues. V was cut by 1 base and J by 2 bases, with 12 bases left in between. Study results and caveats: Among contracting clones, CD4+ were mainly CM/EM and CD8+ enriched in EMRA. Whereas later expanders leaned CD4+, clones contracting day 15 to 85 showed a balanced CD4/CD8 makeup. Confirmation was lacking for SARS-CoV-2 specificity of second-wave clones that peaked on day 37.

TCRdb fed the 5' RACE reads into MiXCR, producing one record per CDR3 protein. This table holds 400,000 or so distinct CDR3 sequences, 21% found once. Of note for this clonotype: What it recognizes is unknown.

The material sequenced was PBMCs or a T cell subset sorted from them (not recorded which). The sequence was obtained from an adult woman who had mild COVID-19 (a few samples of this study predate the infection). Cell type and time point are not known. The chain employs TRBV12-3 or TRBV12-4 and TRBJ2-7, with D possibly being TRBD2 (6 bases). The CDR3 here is CASSLERVKTYEQYF. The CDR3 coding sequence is TGTGCCAGCAGTTTAGAGCGGGTGAAAACCTACGAGCAGTACTTC.